The 31 T cell receptor beta chains presented below share a single source sample, sequenced in a study of T cell responses to AZD1222 COVID-19 vaccine. Clones were sequenced by immunoSEQ multiplex PCR, and TCRdb holds only the in-frame ones, with some missing. The sample records some 79,000 clones, approximately 85% being singletons. Sequencing used peripheral blood, obtained 28 days after the second AZD1222 dose. All receptors derive from an adult who received the AZD1222 COVID-19 vaccine.

This chain connects TRBV12-3 or TRBV12-4 to TRBJ2-7, with TRBD2 as a possible D gene (5 bases). This CDR3 spans 13 amino acids. Trimming stripped 3 bases from V and 3 bases from J, with 9 bases between. The CDR3: CASSLLRGYEQYF. The CDR3 nucleotides are TGTGCCAGCAGTTTGCTTCGGGGCTACGAGCAGTACTTC.

A single count supports this clone. The gene calls are TRBV15 and TRBJ2-7; 9 nucleotides line up with TRBD1. With 5 bases clipped from V and 2 bases from J, the junction kept 7 bases outside the gene matches. The CDR3 has 15 residues. Germline V lookup: CDR1 LNHNV, CDR2 YYDKDF (reference sequence). The chain's CDR3 is CATSARTGETYEQYF. As DNA, the CDR3 is TGTGCCACCAGCGCCCGGACAGGGGAGACCTACGAGCAGTACTTC. The full variable domain, with the rest looked up from reference TRBV15 and TRBJ2-7, is DAMVIQNPRYQVTQFGKPVTLSCSQTLNHNVMYWYQQKSSQAPKLLFHYYDKDFNNEADTPDNFQSRRPNTSFCFLDIRSPGLGDTAMYLCATSARTGETYEQYFGPGTRLTVT.

V gene TRBV12-3 or TRBV12-4 combines with J gene TRBJ1-1; no firm D call. The CDR3 totals 13 residues. V was clipped by 2 bases and J by 1 base, with 5 bases between them. The CDR3 here is CASSLRGNTEAFF. CDR3 nucleotides: TGTGCCAGCAGTTTACGGGGGAACACTGAAGCTTTCTTT.

The J gene is TRBJ1-3, the V gene TRBV7-3; maybe TRBD1 (5 bases). The CDR3 covers 16 residues. Germline CDR1 reads SGHTA; CDR2 reads FQGTGA. With 5 bases removed from V and 1 base from J, the gap between germline ends came to 15 bases. CDR3 bases: TGTGCCAGCAGCGGAGAAGAACAGGTATCTGGAAACACCATATATTTT. The encoded protein is CASSGEEQVSGNTIYF.

The chain is built from TRBV7-2 and TRBJ1-5; no definite D call. From germline, CDR1 is SGHTA and CDR2 FQGNSA. V gave up 5 bases and J gave up 2 bases, with 10 bases separating them. The CDR3 has 14 amino acids. The CDR3 loop reads CASSLGWGNQPQHF. The CDR3 coding sequence is TGTGCCAGCAGCCTGGGATGGGGCAATCAGCCCCAGCATTTT.

The rearrangement links TRBV6-5 to TRBJ2-7; the match to TRBD2 covers 8 bases. Trimming removed 10 bases from V and 2 bases from J; junction bases left unmatched: 7. Germline CDR1 and CDR2: MNHEY and SVGAGI. This CDR3 is built from 13 residues. The chain's CDR3 is CATREGVPYEQYF. DNA of the CDR3: TGTGCCACCCGGGAGGGGGTTCCCTACGAGCAGTACTTC.

The rearrangement uses TRBV28 and TRBJ2-3; no clear D gene. The germline CDR1 and CDR2 sequences are MDHEN and SYDVKM. The CDR3 is made up of 15 amino acids. V was trimmed by 6 bases and J by 3 bases, leaving 16 bases between them. DNA of the CDR3: TGTGCCAGCAGATCCCGCCCGGTTAGAACAGATACGCAGTATTTT. It specifies CASRSRPVRTDTQYF.

This clone appeared once. The rearrangement joins TRBV3-1 (or the pseudogene TRBV3-2) to TRBJ2-3; 10 nucleotides align to TRBD2. CDR1 is LGHDT, CDR2 YNNKEL, per germline (reference sequence). The CDR3 sequence is 15 residues long. Trimming took 2 bases from V and 4 from J; bases not matched to a gene: 3. CDR3: CASSQRAGGPDTQYF. In DNA, the CDR3 is TGTGCCAGCAGCCAAAGAGCGGGAGGGCCAGATACGCAGTATTTT.

This chain uses TRBV30 with TRBJ2-5; D gene ambiguous. V was trimmed by 3 bases and J by 4 bases, leaving 15 bases between them. This CDR3 has 14 amino acids. Germline CDR1 and CDR2: GTSNPN and SVGIG (reference sequence). The CDR3 loop is CAWSDTDWGETQYF. The CDR3 DNA sequence: TGTGCCTGGAGCGACACTGACTGGGGAGAGACCCAGTACTTC.

The rearrangement joins TRBV5-4 to TRBJ2-7, with D maybe TRBD2 (6 bases). V lost 4 bases and J lost 0, with 23 bases in between. The CDR3 is made up of 18 amino acids. From germline, CDR1 is SGHNT and CDR2 YYREEE (reference sequence). CDR3 amino acids: CASSPSAASVGGSYEQYF. As DNA, the CDR3 is TGTGCCAGCAGCCCCAGCGCGGCTAGCGTCGGGGGCTCCTACGAGCAGTACTTC. Variable domain in full (rest from reference TRBV5-4 and TRBJ2-7): ETGVTQSPTHLIKTRGQQVTLRCSSQSGHNTVSWYQQALGQGPQFIFQYYREEENGRGNFPPRFSGLQFPNYSSELNVNALELDDSALYLCASSPSAASVGGSYEQYFGPGTRLTVT.

The CDR3 region has the DNA TGTGCCAGCAGCTTAGAACTAGCTGGCGAGACCCAGTACTTC. Translation gives CASSLELAGETQYF. The chain has TRBV7-9 and TRBJ2-5; D perhaps matches TRBD2 (6 bases). There are 14 residues in the CDR3. Germline values: CDR1 SEHNR, CDR2 FQNEAQ (reference sequence). The V and J ends lost 1 base and 5 bases respectively, with 11 bases between them.

This clone was detected once. The rearrangement uses TRBV28 and TRBJ1-1; TRBD1 matches 8 bases. Germline V lookup: CDR1 MDHEN, CDR2 SYDVKM. The CDR3 consists of 14 residues. V lost 5 bases, J lost 3 bases, and 5 bases stayed unmatched. CDR3 DNA: TGTGCCAGCAGTCAACAGGGGGGGGACACTGAAGCTTTCTTT. This encodes CASSQQGGDTEAFF.

This clone has just a few counts. This chain joins TRBV11-2 and TRBJ1-2, with D unresolved. CDR3 length equals 15 residues. Germline assignment: CDR1 SGHAT and CDR2 FQNNGV. V was clipped by 9 bases and J by 2 bases, with 19 bases between them. Here the CDR3 reads CASNRPIRGNYGYTF. The CDR3 region has the DNA TGTGCCAGTAATCGTCCTATTCGGGGAAACTATGGCTACACCTTC.

The genes are TRBV2 and TRBJ1-1; TRBD1 matches 7 bases. CDR1 and CDR2 (germline): SNHLY, FYNNEI. The V and J ends lost 5 bases and 1 base, in that order; junction bases with no gene match: 7. This CDR3 is built from 15 residues. CDR3 sequence reads: CASSPPQGGNTEAFF. The CDR3 DNA follows: TGTGCCAGCAGTCCCCCCCAGGGGGGGAACACTGAAGCTTTCTTT.

The J gene is TRBJ1-4, the V gene TRBV9; a weak D match, TRBD1 (6 bases). CDR3 length equals 17 residues. Germline V gene data show CDR1 as SGDLS and CDR2 as YYNGEE. The V end was cut by 4 bases, the J end by 0 bases, with 16 bases between. The CDR3 sequence is CASSSNTGFATNEKLFF. The CDR3 DNA sequence: TGTGCCAGCAGCTCTAACACAGGGTTTGCAACTAATGAAAAACTGTTTTTT.

The rearrangement links TRBV29-1 to TRBJ1-5, with D hard to call. This CDR3 is built from 14 residues. Germline V gene lookup returns CDR1 SQVTM and CDR2 ANQGSEA. V lost 5 bases to trimming and J lost 0 bases, with 11 bases between them. The CDR3 is CSVSESYSNQPQHF. The CDR3 DNA reads TGCAGCGTTTCAGAATCTTATAGCAATCAGCCCCAGCATTTT.

This clone was seen only once. The chain combines TRBV11-2 with TRBJ2-1; a weak D match, TRBD2 (5 bases). Deletions cut 0 bases from V and 9 bases from J, with 18 bases between. The CDR3 contains 16 residues. CDR1 is SGHAT and CDR2 is FQNNGV in the germline V gene. The CDR3 sequence is CASSLDIGLSGLEQFF. The DNA of the CDR3 is TGTGCCAGCAGCTTAGATATTGGTTTATCCGGACTTGAGCAGTTCTTC.

This clone was seen once. The CDR3: CASSLYGEEEKLFF. The CDR3 bases are TGTGCCAGCAGCTTATACGGGGAGGAGGAAAAACTGTTTTTT. V and J are TRBV11-2 and TRBJ1-4; D ambiguous. Germline values: CDR1 SGHAT, CDR2 FQNNGV. The CDR3 is 14 amino acids. V was trimmed by 2 bases and J by 8 bases, leaving 12 bases between them.

This chain joins TRBV6-5 and TRBJ1-1; a possible D gene is TRBD1 (5 bases). The CDR3 is made up of 15 amino acids. Looked up from germline, CDR1 is MNHEY and CDR2 is SVGAGI. Trimming cost V 3 bases and J 2 bases, with 13 bases left between them. CDR3 DNA sequence: TGTGCCAGCAGTTATTCCGGGACGGTTAACACTGAAGCTTTCTTT. This encodes CASSYSGTVNTEAFF.

Of note for this clone: At one end, the junction sequence differs from germline, possibly due to a read error. J is TRBJ2-7 and V is TRBV7-9; D remains unclear. This CDR3 has 13 amino acids. Germline V lookup: CDR1 SEHNR, CDR2 FQNEAQ (reference sequence). The CDR3 coding sequence is TGTGCCAGCAGCTTAGCTGGGTCCTTCGAGCAGTACTTC. Its translation is CASSLAGSFEQYF.

In this sample, this clone turned up a few times. The V call is TRBV19, the J call TRBJ1-5; D uncertain. Looked up from germline, CDR1 is LNHDA and CDR2 is SQIVND (reference sequence). This CDR3 has 15 residues. The germline V and J ends were trimmed by 3 bases and 4 bases, with 13 bases remaining between them. CDR3 in amino acids: CASSIIVGENQPQHF. The CDR3 DNA reads as TGTGCCAGTAGTATTATTGTGGGAGAGAATCAGCCCCAGCATTTT.

The chain carries TRBV25-1 and TRBJ2-1; the match to TRBD1 covers 8 bases. The V gene's germline CDR1 is MGHDK and CDR2 SYGVNS. CDR3 size: 14 residues. V was pared by 3 bases and J by 6 bases, with 4 bases of the junction left unmatched. The CDR3 DNA is TGTGCCAGCAGTGACAGGGGGCTTGGCAATGAGCAGTTCTTC. Protein product: CASSDRGLGNEQFF.

J is TRBJ2-7 and V is TRBV27; D tentatively fits TRBD1 or TRBD2 (6 bases each). This CDR3 contains 13 residues. V lost 3 bases, J lost 6 bases, and 12 bases lay in between. CDR1 is MNHEY and CDR2 is SMNVEV in the germline V gene (reference sequence). This CDR3 reads CASSFEGGGEQYF. DNA for the CDR3: TGTGCCAGCAGTTTTGAGGGGGGTGGCGAGCAGTACTTC.

This chain links TRBV24-1 with TRBJ2-1; tentatively, D is TRBD1 or TRBD2 (6 bases each). The V and J ends lost 3 bases and 0 bases respectively, with 14 bases between them. The CDR3 consists of 17 residues. The germline V gene has CDR1 KGHDR and CDR2 SFDVKD. CDR3 sequence reads: CATSDAGGRSSYNEQFF. The CDR3 bases are TGTGCCACCAGTGATGCTGGGGGGCGTAGCTCCTACAATGAGCAGTTCTTC.

V usage is TRBV9 and J usage is TRBJ1-4; D possibly corresponds to TRBD1 (6 bases). Germline V CDR1 and CDR2: SGDLS, YYNGEE. The CDR3 runs to 14 residues. V was clipped by 3 bases and J by 5 bases, with 11 bases between them. The CDR3 DNA reads TGTGCCAGCAGCGCTGAGGGGGGAAATGAAAAACTGTTTTTT. Its translation is CASSAEGGNEKLFF. Full variable domain (remainder filled in from reference TRBV9 and TRBJ1-4): DSGVTQTPKHLITATGQRVTLRCSPRSGDLSVYWYQQSLDQGLQFLIQYYNGEERAKGNILERFSAQQFPDLHSELNLSSLELGDSALYFCASSAEGGNEKLFFGSGTQLSVL.

The chain is built from TRBV28 and TRBJ2-7; D is possibly TRBD1 (6 bases). The CDR3 covers 12 residues. Germline CDR1 and CDR2: MDHEN and SYDVKM. V was trimmed by 5 bases and J by 5 bases, leaving 10 bases between them. The CDR3 here is CASSQGTDEQYF. As DNA, the CDR3 is TGTGCCAGCAGTCAGGGGACCGACGAGCAGTACTTC.

V gene TRBV11-3 combines with J gene TRBJ2-1; 11 nucleotides line up with TRBD2. The CDR3 totals 15 residues. V shed 5 bases, J shed 9 bases, and the junction held 9 bases outside the gene matches. CDR1 and CDR2 (germline): SGHNT, YENEEA. The CDR3 DNA follows: TGTGCCAGCAGCAAACCACTAGCGGGAGTGAGTGAGCAGTTCTTC. Translated, it gives CASSKPLAGVSEQFF.

V usage is TRBV30 and J usage is TRBJ1-2; D gene uncertain. Germline lookup yields CDR1 GTSNPN and CDR2 SVGIG (reference sequence). With 2 bases removed from V and 8 bases from J, the gap between germline ends came to 9 bases. The CDR3 is 11 residues long. In nucleotides, the CDR3 is TGTGCCTGGAGTACCCTTGTGGGCTACACCTTC. This codes for CAWSTLVGYTF.

The chain uses TRBV5-1 and TRBJ2-5, with D unclear. V was trimmed by 2 bases and J by 4 bases, leaving 9 bases between them. Germline CDR1 and CDR2: SGHRS and YFSETQ. The CDR3 totals 13 residues. The CDR3 nucleotides read TGCGCCAGCAGCTTCCAGGATGGAGAGACCCAGTACTTC. Amino acid sequence: CASSFQDGETQYF.

The chain has TRBV28 and TRBJ2-7; 9 positions agree with TRBD2. With 3 bases clipped from V and 6 bases from J, the junction kept 9 bases outside the gene matches. Germline V gene lookup returns CDR1 MDHEN and CDR2 SYDVKM. There are 15 residues in the CDR3. This chain's CDR3 is CASSFGGTSRVEQYF. The CDR3 nucleotides are TGTGCCAGCAGTTTTGGAGGGACTAGCAGGGTCGAGCAGTACTTC. Drawing the rest from reference TRBV28 and TRBJ2-7, the complete variable domain is DVKVTQSSRYLVKRTGEKVFLECVQDMDHENMFWYRQDPGLGLRLIYFSYDVKMKEKGDIPEGYSVSREKKERFSLILESASTNQTSMYLCASSFGGTSRVEQYFGPGTRLTVT.

The genes are TRBV5-1 and TRBJ2-3, with TRBD1 matching over 11 bases. This CDR3 comprises 14 residues. J gave up 5 bases and V 4 bases, and 3 bases lay outside the gene matches. CDR1 is SGHRS and CDR2 is YFSETQ in the germline V gene. The CDR3 DNA is TGCGCCAGCAGCCGGACAGGGGGCCTAGATACGCAGTATTTT. Translation gives CASSRTGGLDTQYF.